This TCR beta chain was recovered during a study of neurological immune-mediated disorders. V lost 7 bases, J lost 2 bases, and 4 bases stayed unmatched. The CDR3 has 14 amino acids. CDR1 and CDR2 (germline): SGHTA, FQGNSA. This clonotype showed up many times. The cDNA was generated through 5'RACE incorporating 10-nucleotide random UMIs. Each CDR3 protein gets one entry after TCRdb re-called the 5' RACE reads with MiXCR. In the table there are some 120,000 distinct CDR3 sequences, about 3.4% of which are singletons. The receptor comes from a woman aged 30 to 39 with multiple sclerosis. The sample comprised PBMCs. The V and J genes are TRBV7-2 and TRBJ2-1; 8 bases are a match to TRBD2. CDR3 sequence: CASTPGRAYNEQFF. The CDR3 region has the DNA TGTGCCAGCACCCCCGGGAGGGCCTACAATGAGCAGTTCTTC.